This TCR beta chain was recorded in a study of blood T cell repertoires in COVID-19. Across the whole study: There were acute and convalescent COVID-19 samples, and they came from the United States, Italy and Spain. T cells, B-cell-depleted T cells, or PBMCs supplied cDNA or gDNA.

Individuals aged roughly 18 to 95 years were recruited from roughly 22 US areas. Self-reported history from a screening survey and questionnaire set each donor's cohort. Generated by immunoSEQ multiplex PCR, the TCRdb table keeps only in-frame clones and is missing some. The table lists a few hundred thousand clones, 90% to 95% of them singletons. What was sequenced was PBMCs or T cells enriched from blood (not recorded which). The receptor's source is a woman aged 40-49 years who had been exposed to COVID-19.

CDR3 residues: CASSAPLAGVPGELFF. Written as DNA, the CDR3 is TGTGCCAGCAGCGCCCCACTAGCGGGAGTCCCCGGGGAGCTGTTTTTT. The rearrangement joins TRBV7-3 to TRBJ2-2; 11 bases line up with TRBD2. CDR1 is SGHTA, CDR2 FQGTGA, per germline. V dropped 5 bases and J dropped 6; count of bases not matched to a gene: 8. The CDR3 extends over 16 amino acids. The full variable domain, its missing parts supplied by reference TRBV7-3 and TRBJ2-2, is GAGVSQTPSNKVTEKGKYVELRCDPISGHTALYWYRQSLGQGPEFLIYFQGTGAADDSGLPNDRFFAVRPEGSVSTLKIQRTERGDSAVYLCASSAPLAGVPGELFFGEGSRLTVL.